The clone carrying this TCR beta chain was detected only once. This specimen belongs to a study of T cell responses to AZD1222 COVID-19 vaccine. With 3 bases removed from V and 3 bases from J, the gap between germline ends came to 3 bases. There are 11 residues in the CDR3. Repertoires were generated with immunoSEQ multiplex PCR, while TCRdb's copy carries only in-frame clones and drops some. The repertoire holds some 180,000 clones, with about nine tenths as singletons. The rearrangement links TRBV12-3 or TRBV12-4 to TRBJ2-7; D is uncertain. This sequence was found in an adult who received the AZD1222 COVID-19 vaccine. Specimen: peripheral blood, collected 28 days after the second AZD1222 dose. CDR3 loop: CASSFNYEQYF. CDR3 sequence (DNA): TGTGCCAGCAGTTTTAACTACGAGCAGTACTTC.